This TCR beta chain was obtained from a study of OX40 agonist ivuxolimab in advanced cancers. General study points: CD8+ T cells (on average) carried more expanded clones than CD4+ T cells. Some nonresponders also had low normalized T-cell clonal expansion.

Collection of blood occurred at baseline, at cycle 4 day 1, and at cycle 7 day 1. A note on this clone: What it binds is unknown.

TCRdb's table, derived via immunoSEQ multiplex PCR, lists solely in-frame clones and lacks some. The sample lists roughly 52,000 clones, 77% occurring once. The germline gives CDR1 SGHDN, CDR2 FVKESK. The CDR3 loop spans 13 amino acids. The V end was cut by 0 bases, the J end by 10 bases, with 12 bases between. This receptor was identified in an adult with an advanced solid tumor such as melanoma, head and neck, liver or kidney cancer. V is TRBV14 and J is TRBJ1-1; a weak D match, TRBD1 (6 bases). The sample here was CD4+ or CD8+ T cells sorted from blood, taken in a trial of the OX40 agonist ivuxolimab. CDR3 sequence (DNA): TGTGCCAGCAGCCAAGAGACACAGGGAGGAGCTTTCTTT. It yields the protein CASSQETQGGAFF.